Described below is a single T cell receptor (beta chain) sequence and its context. Its antigen is currently unknown. The record originates from a study of T cell responses to AZD1222 COVID-19 vaccine. Across the whole study: Pooled samples include second doses given at about 4 or 12 weeks.

Repertoires were generated with immunoSEQ multiplex PCR, while TCRdb's copy carries only in-frame clones and drops some. In the table there are roughly 110,000 clones, 90% of which are singletons. Study results and limitations: The donors showed a predominance of white British ancestry and of females, with possible underestimation of clonal diversity. It was only six AZD1222 recipients who were seropositive at baseline. Spike-spanning, vaccine-associated CD4 TCRs were dominant at 160-218 and 743-854.

CDR3 length: 17 residues. V was clipped by 2 bases and J by 5 bases; unmatched bases: 12. In germline, CDR1 is LGHDT, CDR2 YNNKEL (reference sequence). The origin of this receptor is an adult in good health. The material sequenced was peripheral blood, taken on day 0 of AZD1222 vaccination. The chain employs TRBV3-1 (or the pseudogene TRBV3-2) and TRBJ1-5, with 7 bases lining up with TRBD1. CDR3 DNA: TGTGCCAGCAGCCAAACCGACAGGGTGAGCGTTTATCAGCCCCAGCATTTT. Amino acid sequence: CASSQTDRVSVYQPQHF.